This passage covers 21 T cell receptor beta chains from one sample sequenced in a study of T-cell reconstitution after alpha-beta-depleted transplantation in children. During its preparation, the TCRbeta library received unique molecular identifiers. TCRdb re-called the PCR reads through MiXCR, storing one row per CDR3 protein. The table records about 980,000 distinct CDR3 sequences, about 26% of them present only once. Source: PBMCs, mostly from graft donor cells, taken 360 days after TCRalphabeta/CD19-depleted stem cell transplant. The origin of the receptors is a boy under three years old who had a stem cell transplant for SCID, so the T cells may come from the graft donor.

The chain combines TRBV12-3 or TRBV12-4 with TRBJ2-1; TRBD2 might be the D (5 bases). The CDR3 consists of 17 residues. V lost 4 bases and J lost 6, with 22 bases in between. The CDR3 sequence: CASSSPRLLASVNEQFF. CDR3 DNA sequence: TGTGCCAGCAGTTCCCCGAGGTTGCTAGCTTCAGTCAATGAGCAGTTCTTC.

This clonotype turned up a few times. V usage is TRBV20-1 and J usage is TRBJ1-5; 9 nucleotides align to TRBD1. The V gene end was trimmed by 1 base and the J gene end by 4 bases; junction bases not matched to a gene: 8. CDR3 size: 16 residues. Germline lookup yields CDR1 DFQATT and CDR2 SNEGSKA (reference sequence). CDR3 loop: CSARGGNRGRNQPQHF. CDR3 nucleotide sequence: TGCAGTGCTAGAGGTGGAAACAGGGGGCGTAATCAGCCCCAGCATTTT.

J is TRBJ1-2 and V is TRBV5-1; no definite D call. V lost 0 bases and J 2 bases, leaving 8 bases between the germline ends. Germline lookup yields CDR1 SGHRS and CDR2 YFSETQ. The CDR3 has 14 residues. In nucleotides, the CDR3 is TGCGCCAGCAGCTTGGAGAACGGAAACTATGGCTACACCTTC. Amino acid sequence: CASSLENGNYGYTF.

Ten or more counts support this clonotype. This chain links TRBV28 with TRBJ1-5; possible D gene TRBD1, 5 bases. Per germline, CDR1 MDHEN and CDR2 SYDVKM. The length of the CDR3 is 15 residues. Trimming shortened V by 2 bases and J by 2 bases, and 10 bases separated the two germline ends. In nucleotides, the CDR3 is TGTGCCAGCAGTTTAGGGGGTGGGGGCAATCAGCCCCAGCATTTT. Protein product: CASSLGGGGNQPQHF.

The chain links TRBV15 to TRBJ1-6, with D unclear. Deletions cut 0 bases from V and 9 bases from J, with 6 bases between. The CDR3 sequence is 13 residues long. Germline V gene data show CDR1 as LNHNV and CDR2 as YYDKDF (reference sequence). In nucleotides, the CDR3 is TGTGCCACCAGCAGAGATAAGGGTTCACCCCTCCACTTT. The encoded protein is CATSRDKGSPLHF.

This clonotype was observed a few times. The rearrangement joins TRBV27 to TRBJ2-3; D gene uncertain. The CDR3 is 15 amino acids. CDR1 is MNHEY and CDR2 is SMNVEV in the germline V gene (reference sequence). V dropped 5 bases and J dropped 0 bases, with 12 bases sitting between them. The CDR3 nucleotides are TGTGCCAGCAGTGACGCCGTTTCTAGCACAGATACGCAGTATTTT. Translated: CASSDAVSSTDTQYF.

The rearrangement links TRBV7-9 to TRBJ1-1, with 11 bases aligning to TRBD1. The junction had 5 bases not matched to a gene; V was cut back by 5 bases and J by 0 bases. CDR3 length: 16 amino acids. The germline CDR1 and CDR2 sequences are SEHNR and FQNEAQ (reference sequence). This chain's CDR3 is CASSPGTGGMNTEAFF. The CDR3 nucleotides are TGTGCCAGCAGCCCAGGGACAGGGGGGATGAACACTGAAGCTTTCTTT.

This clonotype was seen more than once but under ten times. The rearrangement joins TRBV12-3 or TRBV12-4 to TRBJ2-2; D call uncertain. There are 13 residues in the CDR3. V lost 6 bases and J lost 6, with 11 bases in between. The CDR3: CASSPPPAGELFF. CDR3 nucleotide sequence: TGTGCCAGCAGCCCCCCCCCGGCCGGGGAGCTGTTTTTT.

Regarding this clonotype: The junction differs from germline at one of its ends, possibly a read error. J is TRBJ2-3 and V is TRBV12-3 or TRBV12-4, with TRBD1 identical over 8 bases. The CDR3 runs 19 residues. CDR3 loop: CASCLRGTGGRHTRDTQYF. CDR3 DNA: TGTGCCAGCTGTTTAAGGGGGACAGGAGGTCGACACACACGAGATACGCAGTATTTT.

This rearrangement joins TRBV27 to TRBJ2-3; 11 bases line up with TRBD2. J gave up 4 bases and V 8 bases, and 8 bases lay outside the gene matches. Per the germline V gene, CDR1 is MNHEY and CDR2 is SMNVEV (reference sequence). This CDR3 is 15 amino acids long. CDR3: CASVLTSGTSDTQYF. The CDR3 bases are TGTGCCAGCGTTCTGACTAGCGGGACTTCAGATACGCAGTATTTT.

CDR3 sequence (DNA): TGTGCCAGCAGCCCCTCTGGGGGGCCCAGGGAGCAGTTCTTC. Translating it yields CASSPSGGPREQFF. This rearrangement joins TRBV12-3 or TRBV12-4 to TRBJ2-1; D tentatively reads TRBD1 or TRBD2 (6 bases each). The CDR3 consists of 14 residues. V dropped 6 bases and J dropped 10 bases, with 19 bases sitting between them.

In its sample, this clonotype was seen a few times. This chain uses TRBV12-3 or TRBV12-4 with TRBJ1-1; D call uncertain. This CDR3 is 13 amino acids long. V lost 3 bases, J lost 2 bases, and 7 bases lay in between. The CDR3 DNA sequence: TGTGCCAGCAGTTTGATGAGAAACACTGAAGCTTTCTTT. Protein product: CASSLMRNTEAFF.

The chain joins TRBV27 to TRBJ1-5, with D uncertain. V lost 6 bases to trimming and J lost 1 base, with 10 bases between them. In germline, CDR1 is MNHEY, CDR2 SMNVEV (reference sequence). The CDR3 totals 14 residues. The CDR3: CASRKFPSNQPQHF. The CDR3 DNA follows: TGTGCCAGCAGGAAGTTTCCCAGCAATCAGCCCCAGCATTTT.

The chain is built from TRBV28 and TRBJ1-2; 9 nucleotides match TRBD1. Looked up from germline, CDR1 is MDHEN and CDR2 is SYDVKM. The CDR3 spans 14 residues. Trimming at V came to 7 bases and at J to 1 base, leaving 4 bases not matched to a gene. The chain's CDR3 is CASKPTGGNYGYTF. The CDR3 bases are TGTGCCAGCAAACCGACAGGGGGTAACTATGGCTACACCTTC.

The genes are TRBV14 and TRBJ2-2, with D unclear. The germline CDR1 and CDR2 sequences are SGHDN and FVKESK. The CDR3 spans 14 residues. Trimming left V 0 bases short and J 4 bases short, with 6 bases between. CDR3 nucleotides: TGTGCCAGCAGCCAAGATTTGGTCACCGGGGAGCTGTTTTTT. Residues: CASSQDLVTGELFF.

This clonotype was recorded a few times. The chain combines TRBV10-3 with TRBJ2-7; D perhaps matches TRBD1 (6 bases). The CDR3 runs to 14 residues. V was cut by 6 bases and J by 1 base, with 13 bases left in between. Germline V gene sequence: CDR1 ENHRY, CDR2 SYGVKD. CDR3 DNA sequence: TGTGCCATCAGGGTCGGACAGACATCCTACGAGCAGTACTTC. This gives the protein CAIRVGQTSYEQYF.

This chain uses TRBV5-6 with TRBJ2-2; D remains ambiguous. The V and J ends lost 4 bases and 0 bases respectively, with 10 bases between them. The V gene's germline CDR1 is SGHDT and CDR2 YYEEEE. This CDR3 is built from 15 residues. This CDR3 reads CASSPQRPNTGELFF. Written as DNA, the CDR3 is TGTGCCAGCAGCCCACAGAGACCGAACACCGGGGAGCTGTTTTTT.

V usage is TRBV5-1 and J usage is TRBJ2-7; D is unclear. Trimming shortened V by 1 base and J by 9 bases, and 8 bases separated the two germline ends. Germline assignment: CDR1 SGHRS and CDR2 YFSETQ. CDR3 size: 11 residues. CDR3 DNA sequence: TGCGCCAGCAGCTTGCCCCCTGGGCAGTACTTC. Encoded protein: CASSLPPGQYF.

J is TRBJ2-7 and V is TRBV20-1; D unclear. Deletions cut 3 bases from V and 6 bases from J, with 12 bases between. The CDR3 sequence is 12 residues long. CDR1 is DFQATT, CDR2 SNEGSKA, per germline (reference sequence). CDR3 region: CSARLRLGEQYF. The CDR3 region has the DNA TGCAGTGCTAGGCTACGTTTGGGCGAGCAGTACTTC.

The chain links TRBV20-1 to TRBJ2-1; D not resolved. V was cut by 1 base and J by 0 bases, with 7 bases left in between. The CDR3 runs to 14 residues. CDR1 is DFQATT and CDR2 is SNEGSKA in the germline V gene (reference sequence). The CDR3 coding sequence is TGCAGTGCTAGAGGGAAGAGCTCCTACAATGAGCAGTTCTTC. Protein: CSARGKSSYNEQFF.

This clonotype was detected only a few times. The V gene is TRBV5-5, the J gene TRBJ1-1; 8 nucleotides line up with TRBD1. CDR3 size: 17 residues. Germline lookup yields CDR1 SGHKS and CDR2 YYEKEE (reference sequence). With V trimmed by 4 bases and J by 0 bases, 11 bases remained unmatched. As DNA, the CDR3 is TGTGCCAGCAGCATGCCGACAGGGGTACCTTTGAACACTGAAGCTTTCTTT. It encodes CASSMPTGVPLNTEAFF. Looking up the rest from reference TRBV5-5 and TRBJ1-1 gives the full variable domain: DAGVTQSPTHLIKTRGQQVTLRCSPISGHKSVSWYQQVLGQGPQFIFQYYEKEERGRGNFPDRFSARQFPNYSSELNVNALLLGDSALYLCASSMPTGVPLNTEAFFGQGTRLTVV.